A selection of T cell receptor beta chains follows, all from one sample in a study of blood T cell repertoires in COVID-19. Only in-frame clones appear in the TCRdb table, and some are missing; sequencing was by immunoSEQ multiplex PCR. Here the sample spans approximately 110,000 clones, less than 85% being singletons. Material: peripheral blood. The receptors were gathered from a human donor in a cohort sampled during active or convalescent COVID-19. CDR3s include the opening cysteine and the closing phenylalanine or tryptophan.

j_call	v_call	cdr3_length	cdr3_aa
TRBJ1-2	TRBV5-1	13	CASSFWGDYGYTF
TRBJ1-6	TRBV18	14	CASSPSSYNSPLHF
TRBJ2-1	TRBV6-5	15	CASRRHTPRGNEQFF
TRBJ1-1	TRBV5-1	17	CASSWKTGQGDQGLTFF
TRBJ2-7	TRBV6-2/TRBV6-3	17	CASSYISGKLHSYEQYF
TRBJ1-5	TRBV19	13	CASSILGQPPQHF
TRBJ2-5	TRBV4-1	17	CASSHRLTSGVGETQYF
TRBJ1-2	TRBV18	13	CASSPGTNYGYTF
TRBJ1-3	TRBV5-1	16	CASSLSTGGSGNTIYF
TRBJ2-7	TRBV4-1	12	CASSQIGVPLYF
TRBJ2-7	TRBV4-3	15	CASSPRTSGDYEQYF
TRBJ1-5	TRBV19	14	CASSITSGNQPQHF
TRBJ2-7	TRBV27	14	CASRPGTGPYEQYF
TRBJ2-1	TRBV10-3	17	CAISENFSPGIYNEQFF
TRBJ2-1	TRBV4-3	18	CASSQTSLAGQSYNEQFF
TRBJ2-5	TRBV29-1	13	CSVEGGVQETQYF
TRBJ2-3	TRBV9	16	CASSVEGGRLTDTQYF
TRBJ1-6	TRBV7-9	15	CASRSRGQGNSPLHF